This T cell receptor (beta chain) is from a study of control samples from healthy donors and cancer patients (dated by TCRdb to 2018 to 2021). On this clone itself: The antigen it binds to is not known. No much larger clone exists at a distance of one base, and base qualities are not known.

The CDR3 covers 13 residues, taking in both the cysteine and the phenylalanine. CDR3 DNA is the only sequence kept; it has 39 bases, read in frame from the first base. Relative to germline, V is 9 bases shorter and J is 7 bases shorter, with 16 bases between their ends. CDR1 and CDR2 are read off the germline V gene as SGHVS and FQNEAQ. The library was generated by the immunoSEQ multiplex PCR assay. TCRdb took this table from immuneACCESS and kept in-frame rearrangements with V and J called. Such tables lack part of the clones; where checked against another copy, unresolved V genes explain under half of the gap, and the rest is unexplained. The sample table contains 150,000 or so clones; only one count was recorded for 90% of them. 2.5% of the sample is held by the ten biggest clonotypes.

The rearrangement joined TRBV7-8 to TRBJ1-5; the D gene remains uncertain. The clonotype originates from a man aged 35 to 55 in good health. The sequenced sample was blood. For the CDR3, the sequence is CASRAALGQPQHF. Here is the DNA: TGTGCCAGTCGGGCGGCACTTGGACAGCCCCAGCATTTT.